These T cell receptor beta chains were read from a single sample in a study of T cells after yellow fever vaccination. TCRdb called the 5' RACE reads again in MiXCR, with one record for every CDR3 protein. The sample contains 250,000 to 400,000 distinct CDR3 sequences, roughly 4.3% of which appear only once. The material sequenced was PBMCs, taken 5 days after the yellow fever booster vaccination. The receptors stem from a man aged 18 to 29 who received the YFV17D yellow fever vaccine. Each CDR3 is given with its conserved first and last residue. Size tells how often a clone was seen (once, few, many) or the class of an expanded clone, and some rows leave it out.

V gene	clone size	J gene	CDR3 protein
TRBV20-1	few	TRBJ1-1	CSAREDLNTEAFF
TRBV9	.	TRBJ2-7	CASSVGTSGDYEQYF
TRBV11-2	few	TRBJ2-2	CASSLVEEYTGELFF
TRBV21-1	.	TRBJ2-3	CASSPPAGINPTDTQYF
TRBV6-5	few	TRBJ2-3	CASSYSRLAGGMNTQYF
TRBV7-9	few	TRBJ2-1	CASSLGSWLDNEQFF
TRBV4-1	few	TRBJ1-2	CASSQGSGDGYTF
TRBV5-5	many	TRBJ2-3	CASSPLGLVSSDTQYF
TRBV19	.	TRBJ1-5	CASRDRPWGGNQPQHF
TRBV7-9	few	TRBJ2-1	CASNPPGLNEQFF
TRBV20-1	.	TRBJ2-1	CSARDGQGPYNEQFF
TRBV24-1	.	TRBJ1-5	CATSDPGRYQPQHF
TRBV7-2	few	TRBJ2-5	CASSRLASGSGETQYF
TRBV5-5	few	TRBJ2-1	CASSLELGHSYNEQFF
TRBV7-3	few	TRBJ2-3	CASSPIAGGARDTQYF
TRBV20-1	many	TRBJ2-3	CSGGTGADTQYF
TRBV4-1	few	TRBJ2-7	CASSQGFVSEQYF
TRBV20-1	few	TRBJ2-1	CSARGPTVDNEQFF
TRBV4-3	few	TRBJ2-2	CASSEDPGLGGAGELFF